Detailed here is one TCR beta chain. Authors' processing steps: Amplification of reference gene primers provided the estimated nucleated cell counts. Clones were sequenced by immunoSEQ multiplex PCR, and TCRdb holds only the in-frame ones, with some missing. V, J and clone size are taken as reported in that table, and D and trimming were inferred from the DNA itself. The repertoire holds about 200,000 clones, with about four fifths as singletons. This entry is derived from a study of blood T cell repertoires in COVID-19. At the level of the study: The samples span acute and convalescent COVID-19 from the United States, Italy and Spain.

J gave up 11 bases and V 1 base, and 5 bases lay outside the gene matches. Germline lookup yields CDR1 SQVTM and CDR2 ANQGSEA. The CDR3 extends over 14 amino acids. V is TRBV29-1 and J is TRBJ2-1; 13 bases align to TRBD2. The receptor's source is a woman aged 45-65 years with acute or convalescent COVID-19. The sample comprised peripheral blood. The CDR3: CSVEGLAGGLQQFF. As DNA, the CDR3 is TGCAGCGTTGAAGGACTAGCGGGGGGCCTTCAGCAGTTCTTC.